The next 26 T cell receptor beta chains were all read from a single sample in a study of T cell responses to AZD1222 COVID-19 vaccine. This table comes from immunoSEQ multiplex PCR, and its TCRdb copy is limited to in-frame clones, with some not included. This sample has 150,000 to 200,000 clones; around 92% occur once, and the top ten carry under 1.2%. The sequencing used peripheral blood, collected 28 days after the second AZD1222 dose. The receptors derive from an adult who received the AZD1222 COVID-19 vaccine.

This clone was seen once. The V gene is TRBV29-1, the J gene TRBJ2-1, with D perhaps TRBD1 (5 bases). The germline V gene has CDR1 SQVTM and CDR2 ANQGSEA. V gave up 3 bases and J gave up 0 bases, with 9 bases separating them. This CDR3 spans 14 amino acids. The CDR3 reads CSVEGRSSYNEQFF. CDR3 DNA sequence: TGCAGCGTTGAGGGGCGCAGCTCCTACAATGAGCAGTTCTTC.

The chain carries TRBV18 and TRBJ2-3; D is tentatively TRBD1 or TRBD2 (6 bases each). Germline-derived CDR1 and CDR2 are KGHSH and LQKENI. The CDR3 is made up of 16 amino acids. Between the trimmed V and J ends, which lost 2 bases and 0 bases, there was a span of 12 bases. CDR3 bases: TGTGCCAGCTCACCAAATCGGGGGCTAAGCACAGATACGCAGTATTTT. Its protein is CASSPNRGLSTDTQYF.

The chain joins TRBV5-1 to TRBJ1-1; no firm D call. The CDR3 runs to 14 residues. V dropped 0 bases and J dropped 4 bases, with 10 bases sitting between them. Germline V CDR1 and CDR2: SGHRS, YFSETQ. The CDR3 coding sequence is TGCGCCAGCAGCTTGGGGACCCGCGGCACTGAAGCTTTCTTT. It is translated as CASSLGTRGTEAFF.

This clone was found once. The chain employs TRBV6-6 and TRBJ2-7; 10 bases fit TRBD1. V lost 5 bases, J lost 5 bases, and 18 bases stayed unmatched. Germline V gene lookup returns CDR1 MNHNY and CDR2 SVGAGI (reference sequence). The CDR3 loop spans 18 amino acids. Written as DNA, the CDR3 is TGTGCCAGCAGTCGCTATCCAAGAACCGGGACAGGGGAGAACGAGCAGTACTTC. The encoded protein is CASSRYPRTGTGENEQYF.

This clone was counted once. This sequence joins TRBV15 and TRBJ1-5; D is uncertain. The ends were cut back, 0 bases at V and 4 bases at J, with 10 bases in the middle. CDR1 and CDR2 (germline): LNHNV, YYDKDF (reference sequence). CDR3 length: 15 amino acids. CDR3 coding DNA: TGTGCCACCAGCAGAGATGAGGGTCGTAATCAGCCCCAGCATTTT. Translating it yields CATSRDEGRNQPQHF.

The chain uses TRBV2 and TRBJ1-5; D gene uncertain. Germline lookup yields CDR1 SNHLY and CDR2 FYNNEI. The V and J ends lost 0 bases and 4 bases respectively, with 7 bases between them. This CDR3 is 14 amino acids long. As DNA, the CDR3 is TGTGCCAGCAGTGAAGCGCTTCGTAATCAGCCCCAGCATTTT. Amino acid sequence: CASSEALRNQPQHF.

The chain couples TRBV25-1 to TRBJ1-2; D is possibly TRBD1 (5 bases). This CDR3 is built from 13 residues. The germline V gene encodes CDR1 MGHDK and CDR2 SYGVNS. With 3 bases removed from V and 3 bases from J, the gap between germline ends came to 8 bases. The CDR3 nucleotides are TGTGCCAGCAGTGACCCGGGGGACTATGGCTACACCTTC. It is translated as CASSDPGDYGYTF.

The rearrangement joins TRBV3-1 (or the pseudogene TRBV3-2) to TRBJ2-7; D ambiguous. Germline lookup yields CDR1 LGHDT and CDR2 YNNKEL (reference sequence). The V end was cut by 4 bases, the J end by 3 bases, with 10 bases between. The CDR3 extends over 13 amino acids. CDR3 DNA sequence: TGTGCCAGCAGCCCGGCGGAAAGCTACGAGCAGTACTTC. It encodes CASSPAESYEQYF.

The chain carries TRBV27 and TRBJ1-2, with TRBD1 matching 9 bases. J was trimmed by 4 bases and V by 8 bases; bases with no gene match: 5. From germline, CDR1 is MNHEY and CDR2 SMNVEV (reference sequence). This CDR3 has 13 residues. The CDR3: CASGRDRVYGYTF. The CDR3 DNA follows: TGTGCCAGCGGGAGGGACAGGGTCTATGGCTACACCTTC.

Worth noting for this clone: Additional DNA sequences in this sample encode the identical CDR3. The chain's CDR3 is CASTEQSYEQYF. Here the CDR3 DNA reads TGTGCCAGCACCGAACAGTCCTACGAGCAGTACTTC. The V gene is TRBV2, the J gene TRBJ2-7; no reliable D call. CDR3 length equals 12 residues. Germline lookup yields CDR1 SNHLY and CDR2 FYNNEI. V was trimmed by 7 bases and J by 1 base, leaving 8 bases between them.

The chain has TRBV4-1 and TRBJ1-3; D unclear. The CDR3 contains 15 residues. Germline CDR1 reads MGHRA; CDR2 reads YSYEKL. V lost 3 bases and J 0 bases, leaving 9 bases between the germline ends. CDR3 residues: CASSQPGRSGNTIYF. Here the CDR3 DNA reads TGCGCCAGCAGCCAGCCAGGTCGCTCTGGAAACACCATATATTTT.

This sequence joins TRBV10-3 and TRBJ1-2; 7 nucleotides align to TRBD1. The CDR3 extends over 13 amino acids. CDR1 and CDR2 (germline): ENHRY, SYGVKD. V trimming: 11 bases; J trimming: 0 bases; junction bases outside the gene matches: 6. CDR3 sequence (DNA): TGTGCCTCAGGACAGGATCCTAACTATGGCTACACCTTC. Its translation: CASGQDPNYGYTF.

The gene calls are TRBV4-1 and TRBJ1-1; D might be TRBD1 (6 bases). Trimming took off 5 bases at V and 4 bases at J, with 17 bases between the two ends. Germline CDR1 and CDR2: MGHRA and YSYEKL. This CDR3 is 15 amino acids long. The CDR3 DNA is TGCGCCAGCAGCTTAGCGGGGGGCTGGAGCACTGAAGCTTTCTTT. Translation: CASSLAGGWSTEAFF.

On this clone: The junction differs from germline at one of its ends, possibly a read error. The rearrangement links TRBV5-1 to TRBJ1-4; D ambiguous. The CDR3 consists of 14 residues. Germline V gives CDR1 SGHRS, CDR2 YFSETQ. The CDR3 DNA sequence: TGCGCCAGCAGCTTGGGACCGGCTAAGGAAAAACTGTTTTTT. It yields the protein CASSLGPAKEKLFF.

V is TRBV5-4 and J is TRBJ2-3; D is unresolved. This CDR3 region has 11 residues. The ends were cut back, 4 bases at V and 3 bases at J, with 3 bases in the middle. Germline V gives CDR1 SGHNT, CDR2 YYREEE (reference sequence). CDR3 sequence reads: CASSQTDTQYF. CDR3 DNA: TGTGCCAGCAGCCAAACAGATACGCAGTATTTT.

The gene calls are TRBV29-1 and TRBJ2-5, with unresolved D. The length of the CDR3 is 13 residues. The ends were cut back, 1 base at V and 5 bases at J, with 11 bases in the middle. Germline V CDR1 and CDR2: SQVTM, ANQGSEA. The DNA for the CDR3 is TGCAGCGTTGAAGTAGGGCTAGGGGAGACCCAGTACTTC. Encoded protein: CSVEVGLGETQYF.

Turning to this clone: An end of the junction does not agree with germline; a read error may underlie this. The V and J genes are TRBV19 and TRBJ1-6, with 12 bases lining up with TRBD1. Germline loops: CDR1 LNHDA, CDR2 SQIVND (reference sequence). The CDR3 totals 12 residues. The chain's CDR3 is CASSRDRGPKTF. CDR3 sequence (DNA): TGTGCCAGTAGCCGGGACAGGGGGCCCAAAACGTTT.

J is TRBJ1-5 and V is TRBV6-6, with TRBD1 matching 7 bases. The germline V gene has CDR1 MNHNY and CDR2 SVGAGI (reference sequence). The length of the CDR3 is 15 residues. V was clipped by 1 base and J by 3 bases; unmatched bases: 3. CDR3 residues: CASSYWGQHNQPQHF. CDR3 DNA sequence: TGTGCCAGCAGTTACTGGGGACAGCACAATCAGCCCCAGCATTTT.

The chain uses TRBV10-3 and TRBJ2-7; 9 bases are shared with TRBD1. CDR1 is ENHRY, CDR2 SYGVKD, per germline. CDR3 length: 15 residues. J lost 9 bases, V lost 5 bases, and 14 bases had no gene match. The chain's CDR3 is CAISKDRGLIGVQYF. CDR3 in DNA: TGTGCCATCAGTAAGGACAGGGGTCTGATCGGGGTGCAGTACTTC.

V and J are TRBV4-2 and TRBJ2-5; TRBD2 agrees at 9 bases. Germline trimming cut 0 bases from V and 2 bases from J; bases unmatched to any gene: 4. Germline loops: CDR1 LGHNA, CDR2 YNFKEQ. CDR3 length: 16 residues. The CDR3 is CASSQDGSGGQETQYF. The CDR3 region has the DNA TGTGCCAGCAGCCAAGATGGAAGCGGGGGGCAAGAGACCCAGTACTTC.

This chain joins TRBV7-2 and TRBJ1-6; 9 bases are a match to TRBD1. CDR1 is SGHTA, CDR2 FQGNSA, per germline. The CDR3 length is 15 residues. V gave up 4 bases and J gave up 8 bases; unmatched junction bases: 6. The DNA of the CDR3 is TGTGCCAGCAGCTCAGAACAGGGGGCAGATTCACCCCTCCACTTT. Translated: CASSSEQGADSPLHF.

The gene calls are TRBV6-5 and TRBJ1-1, with D maybe TRBD1 (6 bases). Looked up from germline, CDR1 is MNHEY and CDR2 is SVGAGI. This CDR3 is built from 14 residues. V was trimmed by 5 bases and J by 0 bases, leaving 10 bases between them. CDR3 protein: CASSLGQMNTEAFF. The CDR3 DNA reads TGTGCCAGCAGTCTGGGACAAATGAACACTGAAGCTTTCTTT.

The chain carries TRBV11-1 and TRBJ2-7; D may be TRBD2 (6 bases). The ends were cut back, 5 bases at V and 6 bases at J, with 17 bases in the middle. This CDR3 is 14 amino acids long. Germline lookup yields CDR1 SGHAT and CDR2 FQDESV (reference sequence). CDR3 sequence reads: CASSPPDRRGEQYF. CDR3 coding DNA: TGTGCCAGCAGCCCCCCGGACCGGCGGGGCGAGCAGTACTTC.

This chain uses TRBV6-2 or TRBV6-3 with TRBJ2-1; possibly TRBD2 for D (6 bases). Germline CDR1 reads MNHEY; CDR2 reads SVGEGT. The CDR3 sequence is 13 residues long. Trimming pared 4 bases from V and 11 bases from J, leaving 15 bases between. The CDR3 DNA is TGTGCCAGCAGTTTTTCCGCGGGAAGTAAGCAGTTCTTC. Residues: CASSFSAGSKQFF.

This chain joins TRBV19 and TRBJ1-1; TRBD1 matches at 8 bases. The CDR3 spans 16 residues. V shed 1 base and J 1 base; nucleotides not matched to a gene: 5. CDR1 LNHDA and CDR2 SQIVND come from the germline V gene (reference sequence). CDR3: CASSIATGAWNTEAFF. In DNA form, the CDR3 reads TGTGCCAGTAGTATAGCGACAGGGGCGTGGAACACTGAAGCTTTCTTT.

This chain uses TRBV19 with TRBJ1-2; D is ambiguous. The germline V gene encodes CDR1 LNHDA and CDR2 SQIVND (reference sequence). The CDR3 loop spans 11 amino acids. The V gene lost 1 base and the J gene lost 13 bases, with 10 bases spanning the gap. The CDR3 here is CASSIGVYFTF. The CDR3 region has the DNA TGTGCCAGTAGTATAGGGGTCTACTTCACCTTC.